This T cell receptor (beta chain) emerged from a study of molecular identifiers for immune sequencing clone quantification. The study, taken as a whole, reports: For effector cells, clones above 20 RNA copies held over 99% of molecules; for naive cells, under 1%. Barcode sharing among identical TCR molecules could make large clones appear smaller.

Only a few counts were recorded for this clonotype. Its target is not known. Based on a CD8+CD4-CCR7+CD45RA+ profile, naive CD8 T cells were sorted. Methods described previously were used for bulk TCR libraries, and listed TCR primers were applied. MiXCR, applied by TCRdb to the PCR reads, yields one record per CDR3 protein. In the table there are 400,000 to 600,000 distinct CDR3 sequences, around 25% of which are singletons. Germline V gene lookup returns CDR1 LNHDA and CDR2 SQIVND (reference sequence). The trim removed 7 bases at V and 6 bases at J, leaving 14 bases unmatched. The CDR3 is 16 residues long.

This TCR came from a human donor in good health. Some libraries in this study had Jurkat cell RNA spiked in. The sequencing input was naive CD8+ T cells from blood, with Jurkat cell RNA spiked in. Subset here: FACS-sorted CD8+CD4-CCR7+CD45RA+ naive T cells. J is TRBJ1-5 and V is TRBV19, with 8 positions matching TRBD1. This CDR3 is CASNQRTGKYGQPQHF. The CDR3, as DNA: TGTGCCAGTAACCAGAGGACAGGGAAGTATGGTCAGCCCCAGCATTTT.